The present T cell receptor (beta chain) was sequenced within a study of cytomegalovirus exposure and HLA in healthy donors. The PCR contained 60 Vbeta and 13 Jbeta primers. The protocol was immunoSEQ multiplex PCR, while the TCRdb copy is restricted to in-frame clones and leaves out a portion. The sample holds about 84,000 clones. The CDR3 consists of 16 residues. The germline V gene has CDR1 MDHEN and CDR2 SYDVKM. Between the trimmed V and J ends, which lost 3 bases and 2 bases, there was a span of 13 bases. V gene TRBV28 combines with J gene TRBJ1-4, with TRBD1 as a possible D gene (5 bases). The origin of this receptor is a man in his fifties in good health and CMV-seronegative. Sequencing input: PBMCs. The CDR3 region is CASSLGPYRTNEKLFF. The CDR3 region has the DNA TGTGCCAGCAGTTTGGGTCCCTACAGGACTAATGAAAAACTGTTTTTT.